These T cell receptor beta chains were read from a single sample in a study of cytomegalovirus exposure and HLA in healthy donors. Sequenced by immunoSEQ multiplex PCR; TCRdb stores in-frame clones only, minus some. Of some 200,000 clones listed, 60% to 80% are singletons. The sample taken for sequencing was PBMCs. All receptors come from a man aged 18-30 years in good health and CMV-seronegative. Both conserved end residues are part of each CDR3. A D gene is named only where the DNA matches it firmly. A clone size is listed for some rows: how often the clone was seen (once, few, many), or a class if it is expanded.

V gene	D gene	J gene	clone size	CDR3 protein	CDR3 DNA
TRBV4-2	-	TRBJ1-1	-	CASSQVGGKGTIFEAFF	TGTGCCAGCAGCCAAGTAGGTGGGAAGGGGACTATATTTGAAGCTTTCTTT
TRBV6-4	TRBD2	TRBJ2-1	few	CASSEGGGAGSGEQFF	TGTGCCAGCAGTGAAGGCGGGGGGGCCGGTTCCGGTGAGCAGTTCTTC
TRBV16	TRBD2	TRBJ2-3	once	CASILAGGTDTQYF	TGTGCCAGCATCCTAGCGGGAGGCACAGATACGCAGTATTTT
TRBV6-5	TRBD1	TRBJ1-4	-	CASRHRGEGEKLFF	TGTGCCAGCAGGCACAGGGGTGAGGGTGAAAAACTGTTTTTT
TRBV30	TRBD2	TRBJ2-1	-	CAWTTGLAASSYNEQFF	TGTGCCTGGACTACGGGACTAGCGGCAAGCTCCTACAATGAGCAGTTCTTC
TRBV13	TRBD1	TRBJ1-4	-	CASSLDSIRQGQRDMLF	TGTGCCAGCAGCTTAGACAGTATAAGACAGGGCCAGAGGGATATGCTTTTT
TRBV27	-	TRBJ2-2	-	CASSFNGGELFF	TGTGCCAGCAGTTTCAACGGCGGGGAGCTGTTTTTT
TRBV7-8	TRBD1	TRBJ2-6	few	CASSQRQGLSGANVLTF	TGTGCCAGCAGCCAGAGACAGGGGCTCTCTGGGGCCAACGTCCTGACTTTC
TRBV6-6	-	TRBJ2-7	-	CASSYGRGSYEQYF	TGTGCCAGCAGTTACGGGCGGGGTTCCTACGAGCAGTACTTC
TRBV15	TRBD1	TRBJ1-2	-	CATSRARGTTYGYTF	TGTGCCACCAGCAGAGCCAGGGGGACCACTTATGGCTACACCTTC
TRBV30	-	TRBJ2-1	-	CAWSVTGKKVNEQFF	TGTGCCTGGAGTGTAACAGGGAAAAAAGTCAATGAGCAGTTCTTC
TRBV4-3	-	TRBJ1-4	few	CASSQDRRTTNEKLFF	TGCGCCAGCAGCCAAGACAGGAGGACAACTAATGAAAAACTGTTTTTT
TRBV30	TRBD1	TRBJ2-3	-	CAWGNGQGLDTQYF	TGTGCCTGGGGGAATGGACAGGGTCTAGATACGCAGTATTTT
TRBV29-1	-	TRBJ2-2	-	CSGTGGRTGELFF	TGCAGCGGGACCGGGGGACGCACCGGGGAGCTGTTTTTT
TRBV7-2	TRBD1	TRBJ1-6	-	CASSLTGSLNSYNSPLHF	TGTGCCAGCAGCCTGACAGGGTCCCTTAATTCTTATAATTCACCCCTCCACTTT
TRBV5-1	-	TRBJ2-4	-	CASSLGVLNTDIQYF	TGCGCCAGCAGCTTGGGAGTGCTTAATACGGACATTCAGTACTTC
TRBV2	TRBD2	TRBJ2-1	-	CASSGTSGGNEQFF	TGTGCCAGCAGTGGCACTAGCGGGGGCAATGAGCAGTTCTTC
TRBV6-5	-	TRBJ2-1	-	CASSYENAYYYNEQFF	TGTGCCAGCAGTTACGAGAACGCGTACTACTACAATGAGCAGTTCTTC
TRBV5-1	-	TRBJ1-2	once	CASSLGGVTDTFLGYTF	TGCGCCAGCAGCTTGGGAGGCGTCACGGATACTTTCTTAGGCTACACCTTC
TRBV13	-	TRBJ2-1	-	CASSAPTGGSTTDEQFF	TGTGCCAGCAGCGCCCCCACTGGAGGGTCGACTACCGATGAGCAGTTCTTC
TRBV5-1	TRBD1	TRBJ2-7	-	CASSWDRVHEQYF	TGCGCCAGCAGCTGGGACAGGGTGCACGAGCAGTACTTC
TRBV5-5	TRBD1	TRBJ2-7	-	CASSRDSTTYEQYF	TGTGCCAGCAGCCGGGACAGCACCACCTACGAGCAGTACTTC
TRBV5-4	TRBD1	TRBJ2-7	-	CASSRQGQGFFDEQYF	TGTGCCAGCAGCAGACAAGGACAGGGGTTTTTCGACGAGCAGTACTTC
TRBV7-9	-	TRBJ1-2	-	CASSRNDRVPYGYTF	TGTGCCAGCAGCCGCAACGATCGGGTCCCCTATGGCTACACCTTC
TRBV6-1	TRBD2	TRBJ2-1	-	CASNPGLANEQFF	TGTGCCAGCAACCCGGGACTAGCCAATGAGCAGTTCTTC
TRBV30	TRBD1	TRBJ2-7	-	CAWSPGTGHPTSLYF	TGTGCCTGGAGTCCCGGGACAGGTCATCCCACGTCGCTGTACTTC
TRBV5-4	TRBD2	TRBJ2-3	-	CASSFLLAGTSTDTQYF	TGTGCCAGCAGCTTCCTACTAGCGGGTACTAGCACAGATACGCAGTATTTT
TRBV29-1	-	TRBJ2-6	-	CSVDSGSGANVLTF	TGCAGCGTTGATTCGGGTTCCGGGGCCAACGTCCTGACTTTC
TRBV7-3	-	TRBJ1-6	-	CASSLEGFGNSPLHF	TGTGCCAGCAGCCTGGAGGGATTTGGTAATTCACCCCTCCACTTT
TRBV15	-	TRBJ1-1	-	CATSRDYREIEAFF	TGTGCCACCAGCAGAGACTACCGGGAGATCGAAGCTTTCTTT
TRBV7-2	-	TRBJ2-7	-	CASSLGPSYEQYF	TGTGCCAGCAGCTTAGGTCCTTCCTACGAGCAGTACTTC
TRBV27	TRBD2	TRBJ2-2	-	CASSLPAGLAGTGELFF	TGTGCCAGCAGTTTACCCGCAGGACTAGCGGGGACCGGGGAGCTGTTTTTT
TRBV6-5	-	TRBJ1-1	few	CASSYSGDQSEAFF	TGTGCCAGCAGTTACAGCGGGGACCAAAGTGAAGCTTTCTTT
TRBV23-1	-	TRBJ2-7	-	CASSQKASGATRNYEQYF	TGCGCCAGCAGTCAAAAGGCTTCCGGGGCGACTAGGAACTACGAGCAGTACTTC
TRBV14	-	TRBJ2-7	-	CASSQVRGYEQYF	TGTGCCAGCAGCCAAGTTCGGGGCTACGAGCAGTACTTC
TRBV19	-	TRBJ2-7	-	CASSIDLEGYEQYF	TGTGCCAGTAGTATAGATCTGGAGGGCTACGAGCAGTACTTC
TRBV28	-	TRBJ1-5	-	CASSLSGLPGNQPQHF	TGTGCCAGCAGTTTATCCGGACTCCCAGGCAATCAGCCCCAGCATTTT
TRBV7-9	TRBD2	TRBJ2-2	-	CASSVSGRSTGELFF	TGTGCCAGCAGCGTTAGCGGGAGGTCCACCGGGGAGCTGTTTTTT
TRBV11-2	-	TRBJ2-7	-	CASSLPPNEQYF	TGTGCCAGCAGCCTCCCCCCTAACGAGCAGTACTTC
TRBV7-3	-	TRBJ2-2	-	CASSQGYTGELFF	TGTGCCAGCAGTCAGGGTTACACCGGGGAGCTGTTTTTT
TRBV30	-	TRBJ1-2	-	CAWSERGIPNYGYTF	TGTGCCTGGAGCGAAAGGGGGATCCCGAACTATGGCTACACCTTC
TRBV6-5	TRBD1	TRBJ1-5	-	CASRQTGHSNQPQHF	TGTGCCAGCAGGCAGACAGGGCATAGCAATCAGCCCCAGCATTTT
TRBV6-1	-	TRBJ2-2	-	CASSVQEGAGELFF	TGTGCCAGCAGTGTTCAAGAGGGGGCCGGGGAGCTGTTTTTT
TRBV6-1	TRBD1	TRBJ1-4	-	CAASRWQGDEKLFF	TGTGCCGCCAGCCGGTGGCAGGGGGATGAAAAACTGTTTTTT
TRBV5-1	TRBD1	TRBJ1-4	-	CASSYQGAANEKLFF	TGCGCCAGCAGCTATCAGGGGGCAGCTAATGAAAAACTGTTTTTT
TRBV6-1	-	TRBJ1-1	-	CASSVKGAPGTEAFF	TGTGCCAGCAGTGTGAAAGGGGCCCCGGGCACTGAAGCTTTCTTT
TRBV30	TRBD1	TRBJ2-7	-	CAWSTGGAHSEQYF	TGTGCCTGGTCAACAGGGGGCGCGCACTCCGAGCAGTACTTC
TRBV7-3	-	TRBJ2-3	-	CASSLMSGSTDTQYF	TGTGCCAGCAGCTTAATGAGCGGGAGCACAGATACGCAGTATTTT
TRBV7-3	TRBD1	TRBJ1-2	-	CASSPSGTGDDGYTF	TGTGCCAGCAGCCCTTCCGGGACAGGGGACGATGGCTACACCTTC
TRBV27	TRBD1	TRBJ2-3	once	CASSLLGTVTTSTDTQYF	TGTGCCAGCAGTTTATTAGGGACAGTAACAACTAGCACAGATACGCAGTATTTT
TRBV30	-	TRBJ1-2	-	CAWSLDSYGYTF	TGTGCCTGGAGTTTGGACAGCTATGGCTACACCTTC
TRBV10-3	TRBD2	TRBJ2-7	-	CAISERGGSYEQYF	TGTGCCATCAGTGAGCGCGGGGGATCCTACGAGCAGTACTTC
TRBV7-2	-	TRBJ2-3	-	CTSSLAVSGTDTQYF	TGTACCAGCAGCTTAGCAGTTAGCGGCACAGATACGCAGTATTTT
TRBV10-3	TRBD1	TRBJ2-3	-	CATGQGERTDTQYF	TGTGCCACCGGACAGGGGGAAAGGACAGATACGCAGTATTTT
TRBV27	TRBD2	TRBJ2-7	-	CASSLSGGAPITYEQYF	TGTGCCAGCAGCCTGAGCGGGGGGGCCCCGATAACCTACGAGCAGTACTTC
TRBV7-8	-	TRBJ2-7	-	CASSTQGTGSYEQYF	TGTGCCAGCAGCACCCAGGGTACGGGCTCCTACGAGCAGTACTTC
TRBV5-4	-	TRBJ2-1	-	CASSEALASPYNEQFF	TGTGCCAGCAGTGAAGCCCTAGCGAGCCCCTACAATGAGCAGTTCTTC
TRBV30	-	TRBJ2-6	-	CAWATGGANVLTF	TGTGCCTGGGCTACGGGGGGGGCCAACGTCCTGACTTTC
TRBV10-2	-	TRBJ1-3	-	CASGTPGVGNTIYF	TGCGCCAGCGGAACCCCAGGGGTTGGAAACACCATATATTTT
TRBV6-6	-	TRBJ1-2	-	CASSSSPGIPGYGYTF	TGTGCCAGCAGTTCAAGTCCCGGGATCCCCGGCTATGGCTACACCTTC